Below, one TCR beta chain is given with its context. What it binds is not known. The source of the sample is a study of Ad26.COV2.S vaccination and SARS-CoV-2 variants. Study summary: The donor belonged to the COV1001 Ad26.COV2.S trial arm. Once or twice, 56 days apart, Ad26.COV2.S was delivered intramuscularly. General study points: Assessments of TCR breadth and depth may have underestimated the total T cell responses.

The treatment denotes: around 19 received Ad26.COV2.S at low or high dose, single or two shots; about 5 received placebo; per-sample allocation not given. Following the first vaccine or placebo injection, samples were taken on day 63. An Ad26 vector expressing Wuhan-strain SARS-CoV-2 spike constituted the vaccine. This table comes from immunoSEQ multiplex PCR, and its TCRdb copy is limited to in-frame clones, with some not included. The data hold 350,000 to 450,000 clones, with 83% observed a single time. The sample here was peripheral blood, taken in a trial of Ad26.COV2.S vaccine versus placebo. This TCR was recovered from a person between 18 and 60 years old who received the Ad26.COV2.S COVID-19 vaccine or a placebo.

The CDR3 reads CASSITDEAFF. The CDR3 DNA is TGTGCCAGTAGTATAACAGATGAAGCTTTCTTT. The rearrangement links TRBV19 to TRBJ1-1; D ambiguous. This CDR3 has 11 residues. Germline values: CDR1 LNHDA, CDR2 SQIVND (reference sequence). V dropped 2 bases and J dropped 7 bases, with 5 bases sitting between them.